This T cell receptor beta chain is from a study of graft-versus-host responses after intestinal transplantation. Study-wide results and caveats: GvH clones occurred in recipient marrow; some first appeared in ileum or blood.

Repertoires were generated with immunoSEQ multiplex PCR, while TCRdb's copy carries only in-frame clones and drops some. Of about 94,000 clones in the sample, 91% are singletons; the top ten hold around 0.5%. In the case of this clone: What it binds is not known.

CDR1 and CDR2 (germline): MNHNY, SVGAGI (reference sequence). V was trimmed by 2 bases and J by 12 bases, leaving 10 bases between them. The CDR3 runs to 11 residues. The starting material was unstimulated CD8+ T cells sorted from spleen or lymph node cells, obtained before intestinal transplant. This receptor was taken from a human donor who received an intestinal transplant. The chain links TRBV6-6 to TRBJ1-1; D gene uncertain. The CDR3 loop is CASSYGGYPFF. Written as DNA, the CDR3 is TGTGCCAGCAGTTACGGCGGGTACCCTTTCTTT.